This T cell receptor beta chain was identified during a study of OX40 agonist ivuxolimab in advanced cancers. On the study more broadly: Ivuxolimab is a fully human IgG2 antibody that activates OX40 (CD134). Partial responses were achieved by three patients, of whom one had hepatocellular carcinoma and two had cutaneous melanoma. Notes on the study in general: At 0.1 to 3.0 mg/kg and by week 6, CD4+ and CD8+ T cells in the blood had expanded clonally.

Assay used: immunoSEQ multiplex PCR; TCRdb lists only in-frame clones, some missing. In the table there are tens of thousands of clones, 92% of which are singletons. The V gene's germline CDR1 is MNHEY and CDR2 SVGAGI. The CDR3 consists of 13 residues. V was cut by 8 bases and J by 1 base, with 9 bases left in between. As for this clone: Its antigen is unknown.

The TCR sequence derives from an adult with an advanced solid tumor such as melanoma, head and neck, liver or kidney cancer. J is TRBJ1-5 and V is TRBV6-5; maybe TRBD1 (5 bases). Sample: CD4+ or CD8+ T cells sorted from blood, taken in a trial of the OX40 agonist ivuxolimab. In nucleotides, the CDR3 is TGTGCCAGCGGGGGAGTCAGCAATCAGCCCCAGCATTTT. It yields the protein CASGGVSNQPQHF.